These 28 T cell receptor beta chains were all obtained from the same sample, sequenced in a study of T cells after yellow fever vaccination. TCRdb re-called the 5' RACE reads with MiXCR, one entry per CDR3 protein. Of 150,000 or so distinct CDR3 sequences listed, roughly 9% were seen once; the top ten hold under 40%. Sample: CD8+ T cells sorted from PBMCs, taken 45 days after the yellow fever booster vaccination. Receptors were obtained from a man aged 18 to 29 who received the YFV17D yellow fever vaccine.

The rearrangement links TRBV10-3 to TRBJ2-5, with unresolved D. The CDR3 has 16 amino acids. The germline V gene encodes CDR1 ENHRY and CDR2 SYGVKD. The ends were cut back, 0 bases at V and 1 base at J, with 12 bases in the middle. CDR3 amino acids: CAISESLVGSQETQYF. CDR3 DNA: TGTGCCATCAGTGAGTCTTTGGTGGGCTCCCAAGAGACCCAGTACTTC.

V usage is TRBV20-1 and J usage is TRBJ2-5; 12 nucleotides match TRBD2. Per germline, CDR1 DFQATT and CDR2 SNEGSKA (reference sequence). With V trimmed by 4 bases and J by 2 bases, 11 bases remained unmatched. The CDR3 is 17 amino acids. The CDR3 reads CSAIPLSGTSGQETQYF. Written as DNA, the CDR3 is TGCAGTGCTATACCCCTCTCCGGGACTAGCGGGCAAGAGACCCAGTACTTC.

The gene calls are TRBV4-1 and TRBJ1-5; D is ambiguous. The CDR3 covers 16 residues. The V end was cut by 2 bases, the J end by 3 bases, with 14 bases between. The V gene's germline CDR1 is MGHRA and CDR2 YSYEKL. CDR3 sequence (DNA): TGCGCCAGCAGCCAATGGACCGGGGTGGTCAATCAGCCCCAGCATTTT. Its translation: CASSQWTGVVNQPQHF.

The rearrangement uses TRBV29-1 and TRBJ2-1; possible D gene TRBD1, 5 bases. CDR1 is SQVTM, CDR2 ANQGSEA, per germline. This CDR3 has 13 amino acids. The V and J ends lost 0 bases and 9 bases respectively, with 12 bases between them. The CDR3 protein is CSVEDGQDIEQFF. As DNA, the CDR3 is TGCAGCGTTGAAGATGGACAAGATATTGAGCAGTTCTTC.

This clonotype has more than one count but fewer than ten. As DNA, the CDR3 is TGTGCCAGCAGCCACGCACCCGACGGTTTCAATCAGCCCCAGCATTTT. It is translated as CASSHAPDGFNQPQHF. V usage is TRBV12-3 or TRBV12-4 and J usage is TRBJ1-5, with D uncertain. The V end was cut by 6 bases, the J end by 3 bases, with 18 bases between. This CDR3 spans 16 amino acids.

The CDR3 region has the DNA TGCGCCAGCAGCCAAGACATGGCGGGGGGGACAGATACGCAGTATTTT. Its translation is CASSQDMAGGTDTQYF. The chain combines TRBV4-1 with TRBJ2-3, with TRBD2 identical over 9 bases. The germline CDR1 and CDR2 sequences are MGHRA and YSYEKL. The V gene end was trimmed by 0 bases and the J gene end by 3 bases; junction bases not matched to a gene: 4. The CDR3 covers 16 residues.

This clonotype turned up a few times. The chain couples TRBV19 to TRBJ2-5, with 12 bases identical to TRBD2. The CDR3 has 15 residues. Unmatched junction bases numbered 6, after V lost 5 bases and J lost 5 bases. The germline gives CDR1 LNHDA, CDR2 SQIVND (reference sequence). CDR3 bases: TGTGCCAGTAGTGGGCTAGCGGGGGGGCCGGAGACCCAGTACTTC. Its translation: CASSGLAGGPETQYF.

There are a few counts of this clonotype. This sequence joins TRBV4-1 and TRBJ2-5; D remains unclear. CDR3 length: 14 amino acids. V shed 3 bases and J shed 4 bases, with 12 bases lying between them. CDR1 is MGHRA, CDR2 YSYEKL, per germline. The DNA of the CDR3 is TGCGCCAGCAGCCACCCATGGAGCACAGAGACCCAGTACTTC. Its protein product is CASSHPWSTETQYF.

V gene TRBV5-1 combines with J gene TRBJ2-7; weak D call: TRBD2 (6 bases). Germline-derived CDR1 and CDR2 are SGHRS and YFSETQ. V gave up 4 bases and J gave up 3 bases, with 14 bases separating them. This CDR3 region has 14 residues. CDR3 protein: CASSPRDGGYEQYF. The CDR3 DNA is TGCGCCAGCAGCCCGCGGGACGGAGGCTACGAGCAGTACTTC.

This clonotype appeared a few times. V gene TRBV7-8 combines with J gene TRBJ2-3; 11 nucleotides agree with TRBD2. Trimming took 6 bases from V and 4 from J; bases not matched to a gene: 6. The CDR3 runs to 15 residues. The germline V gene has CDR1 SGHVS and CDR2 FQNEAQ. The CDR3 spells CASRIAGGMADTQYF. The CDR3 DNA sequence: TGTGCCAGCAGAATAGCGGGGGGGATGGCAGATACGCAGTATTTT.

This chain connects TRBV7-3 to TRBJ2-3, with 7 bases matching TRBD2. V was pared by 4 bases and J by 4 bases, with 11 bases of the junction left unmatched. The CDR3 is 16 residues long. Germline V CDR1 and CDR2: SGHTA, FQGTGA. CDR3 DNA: TGTGCCAGCAGCTCCGGTTTTGTGGGGGGGGCAGATACGCAGTATTTT. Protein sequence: CASSSGFVGGADTQYF.

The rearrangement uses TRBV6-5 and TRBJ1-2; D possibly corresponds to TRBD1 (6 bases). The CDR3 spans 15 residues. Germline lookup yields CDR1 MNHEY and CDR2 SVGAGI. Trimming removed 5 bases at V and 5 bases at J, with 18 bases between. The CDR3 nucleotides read TGTGCCAGCAGTCACGGGACGGGGGCGAGATATGGCTACACCTTC. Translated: CASSHGTGARYGYTF.

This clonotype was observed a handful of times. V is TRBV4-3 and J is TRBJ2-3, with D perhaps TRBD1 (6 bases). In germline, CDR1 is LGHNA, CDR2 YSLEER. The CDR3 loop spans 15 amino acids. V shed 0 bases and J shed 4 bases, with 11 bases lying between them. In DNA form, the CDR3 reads TGCGCCAGCAGCCAAGAATCGGCAGGGGCAGATACGCAGTATTTT. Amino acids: CASSQESAGADTQYF.

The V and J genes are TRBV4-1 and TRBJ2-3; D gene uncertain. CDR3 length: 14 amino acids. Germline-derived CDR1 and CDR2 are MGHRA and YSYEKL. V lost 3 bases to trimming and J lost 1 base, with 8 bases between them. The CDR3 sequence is CASSQRTRTDTQYF. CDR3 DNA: TGCGCCAGCAGCCAGCGAACACGCACAGATACGCAGTATTTT.

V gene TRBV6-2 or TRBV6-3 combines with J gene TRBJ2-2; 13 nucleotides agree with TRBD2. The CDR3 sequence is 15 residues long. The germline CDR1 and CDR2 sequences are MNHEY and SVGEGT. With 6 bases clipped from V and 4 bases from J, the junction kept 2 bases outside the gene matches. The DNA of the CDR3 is TGTGCCAGCAGGGGACTAGCGGGGCTCACCGGGGAGCTGTTTTTT. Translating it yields CASRGLAGLTGELFF.

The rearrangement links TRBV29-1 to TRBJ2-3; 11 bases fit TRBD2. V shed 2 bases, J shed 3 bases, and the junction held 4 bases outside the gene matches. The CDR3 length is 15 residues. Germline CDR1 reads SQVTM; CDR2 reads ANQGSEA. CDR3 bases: TGCAGCGTTGAACGTAGCGGGGGGGCAACAGATACGCAGTATTTT. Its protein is CSVERSGGATDTQYF.

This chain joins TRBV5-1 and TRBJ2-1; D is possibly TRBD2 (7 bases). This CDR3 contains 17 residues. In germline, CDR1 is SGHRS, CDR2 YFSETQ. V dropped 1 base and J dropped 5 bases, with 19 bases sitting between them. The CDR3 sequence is CASSLISGGSYDNEQFF. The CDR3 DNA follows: TGCGCCAGCAGCTTGATCTCGGGGGGCTCTTATGACAATGAGCAGTTCTTC.

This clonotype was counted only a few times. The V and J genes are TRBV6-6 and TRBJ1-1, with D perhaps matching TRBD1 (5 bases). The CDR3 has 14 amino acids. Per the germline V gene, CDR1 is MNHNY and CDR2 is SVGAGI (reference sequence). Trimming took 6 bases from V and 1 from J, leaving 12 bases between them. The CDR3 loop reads CASSPGLRNTEAFF. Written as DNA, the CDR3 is TGTGCCAGCAGCCCGGGACTGAGGAACACTGAAGCTTTCTTT.

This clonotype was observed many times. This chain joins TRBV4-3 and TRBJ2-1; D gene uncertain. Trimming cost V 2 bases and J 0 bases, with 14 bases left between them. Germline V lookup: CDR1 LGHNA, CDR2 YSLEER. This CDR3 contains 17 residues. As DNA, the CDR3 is TGCGCCAGCAGCCAATCTGAAACCGGTAGCTCCTACAATGAGCAGTTCTTC. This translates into CASSQSETGSSYNEQFF.

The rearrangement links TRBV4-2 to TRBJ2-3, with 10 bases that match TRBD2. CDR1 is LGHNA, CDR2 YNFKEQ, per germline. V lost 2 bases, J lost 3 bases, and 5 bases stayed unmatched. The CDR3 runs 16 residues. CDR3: CASSQFLAGGTDTQYF. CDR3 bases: TGTGCCAGCAGCCAATTCTTAGCGGGGGGTACAGATACGCAGTATTTT.

The DNA of the CDR3 is TGTGCCAGCAGTTATGGGGGCCCTGGGGAAAAACTGTTTTTT. This codes for CASSYGGPGEKLFF. The V call is TRBV6-6, the J call TRBJ1-4, with D possibly being TRBD1 (6 bases). CDR1 is MNHNY and CDR2 is SVGAGI in the germline V gene (reference sequence). Trimming removed 3 bases at V and 8 bases at J, with 13 bases between. The CDR3 length is 14 residues.

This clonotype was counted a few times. The CDR3 DNA sequence: TGTGCCAGCAGCCACTGGGGCAATCAGCCCCAGCATTTT. Protein sequence: CASSHWGNQPQHF. The chain joins TRBV6-5 to TRBJ1-5; D is undetermined. The CDR3 totals 13 residues. V was pared by 6 bases and J by 2 bases, with 8 bases between. The germline CDR1 and CDR2 sequences are MNHEY and SVGAGI.

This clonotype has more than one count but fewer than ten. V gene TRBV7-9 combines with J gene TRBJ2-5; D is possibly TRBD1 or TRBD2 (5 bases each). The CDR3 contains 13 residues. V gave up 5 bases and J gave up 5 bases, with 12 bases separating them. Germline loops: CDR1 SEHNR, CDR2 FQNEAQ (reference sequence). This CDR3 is CASSPRDGETQYF. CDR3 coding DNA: TGTGCCAGCAGCCCACGGGACGGCGAGACCCAGTACTTC.

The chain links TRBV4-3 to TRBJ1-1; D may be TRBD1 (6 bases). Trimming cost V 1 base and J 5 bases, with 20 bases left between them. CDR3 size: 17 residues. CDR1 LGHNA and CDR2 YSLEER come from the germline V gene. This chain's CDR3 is CASSQAPDSTPRTEAFF. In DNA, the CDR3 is TGCGCCAGCAGCCAAGCCCCGGACAGTACGCCGAGGACTGAAGCTTTCTTT.

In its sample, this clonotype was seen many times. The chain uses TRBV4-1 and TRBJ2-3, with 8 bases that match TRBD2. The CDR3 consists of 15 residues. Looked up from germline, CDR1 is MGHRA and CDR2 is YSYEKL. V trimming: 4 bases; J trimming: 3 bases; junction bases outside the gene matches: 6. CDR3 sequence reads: CASSPVRGGTDTQYF. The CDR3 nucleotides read TGCGCCAGCAGCCCCGTTCGGGGGGGAACAGATACGCAGTATTTT.

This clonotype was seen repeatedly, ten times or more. The CDR3 nucleotides read TGTGCCAGCAGTTCCAGAGAATCCGGGACCCCCTACGAGCAGTACTTC. It yields the protein CASSSRESGTPYEQYF. J is TRBJ2-7 and V is TRBV6-2 or TRBV6-3; either TRBD1 or TRBD2 may supply D (5 bases each). Germline V CDR1 and CDR2: MNHEY, SVGEGT. The CDR3 spans 16 residues. V was trimmed by 4 bases and J by 2 bases, leaving 18 bases between them.

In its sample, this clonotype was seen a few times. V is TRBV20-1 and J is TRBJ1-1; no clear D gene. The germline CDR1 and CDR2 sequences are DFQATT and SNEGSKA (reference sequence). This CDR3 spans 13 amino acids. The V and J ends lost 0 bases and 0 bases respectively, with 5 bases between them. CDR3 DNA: TGCAGTGCTAGAGAGATTTTGAACACTGAAGCTTTCTTT. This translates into CSAREILNTEAFF.

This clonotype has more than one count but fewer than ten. CDR3 protein: CASSRSGGAGNEQFF. The DNA for the CDR3 is TGTGCCAGCAGCCGTAGCGGGGGGGCGGGAAATGAGCAGTTCTTC. This rearrangement joins TRBV6-5 to TRBJ2-1, with 11 bases lining up with TRBD2. Trimming cost V 6 bases and J 7 bases; bases outside gene matches: 8. The CDR3 length is 15 residues. The germline V gene encodes CDR1 MNHEY and CDR2 SVGAGI.